One and the same sample provided the 3 T cell receptor beta chains below, sequenced in a study of blood T cell repertoires in COVID-19. Here immunoSEQ multiplex PCR was the method, and the copy in TCRdb shows in-frame clones only, minus some. The table has 140,000 to 150,000 clones, 85% seen once. Specimen: PBMCs or T cells enriched from blood (not recorded which). The receptors shown here come from a middle-aged woman who had recovered from COVID-19.

V and J are TRBV19 and TRBJ2-3; 9 bases line up with TRBD1. The CDR3 loop spans 15 amino acids. J gave up 4 bases and V 8 bases, and 10 bases lay outside the gene matches. Per the germline V gene, CDR1 is LNHDA and CDR2 is SQIVND (reference sequence). The CDR3 protein is CASGSRDRAPDTQYF. DNA of the CDR3: TGTGCCAGTGGAAGCCGGGACAGGGCGCCAGATACGCAGTATTTT.

This sequence joins TRBV27 and TRBJ2-3; 10 positions agree with TRBD1. CDR1 is MNHEY, CDR2 SMNVEV, per germline (reference sequence). There are 15 residues in the CDR3. With 4 bases clipped from V and 6 bases from J, the junction kept 7 bases outside the gene matches. The CDR3, as DNA: TGTGCCAGCAGTTATGGGGACAGGGGTTCCGATACGCAGTATTTT. Encoded protein: CASSYGDRGSDTQYF.

In regard to this clone: Germline and junction disagree at one end, which may indicate a read error. J is TRBJ2-2 and V is TRBV7-7, with 11 bases aligning to TRBD2. The germline gives CDR1 SSHAT, CDR2 FNYEAQ (reference sequence). CDR3 length: 15 residues. This CDR3 reads CASSPGLAGSGELFF. The CDR3 DNA reads TGTGCTAGCAGCCCCGGACTAGCGGGTTCCGGGGAGCTGTTTTTT.